This TCR beta chain appears in the sequencing data of a study of technical replicates of blood from a few donors. Germline values: CDR1 SGHTA, CDR2 FQGNSA. The J segment lost 6 bases and the V segment lost 3 bases, leaving 2 bases of the junction unmatched. The CDR3 is 13 residues long. Method: immunoSEQ multiplex PCR; TCRdb's copy keeps in-frame clones and lacks some. Of approximately 94,000 clones in the sample, 90% to 97% were seen once. The chain carries TRBV7-2 and TRBJ2-7; 10 bases line up with TRBD1. The clonotype was recovered from a human donor in good health. The material sequenced was T cells isolated from PBMCs. Here the CDR3 DNA reads TGTGCCAGCAGCTTCGGGACAGGGGTCGAGCAGTACTTC. Its translation is CASSFGTGVEQYF.